This T cell receptor beta chain was identified during a study of blood T cell repertoires in COVID-19. The overall study: The cDNA or gDNA used as material had been derived from T cells, B-cell-depleted T cells, or PBMCs.

Clones were read by immunoSEQ multiplex PCR, and TCRdb kept only the in-frame ones, dropping some. The data contain a few hundred thousand clones, 86% of them singletons. Germline V gene lookup returns CDR1 KGHSH and CDR2 LQKENI. Trimming stripped 6 bases from V and 0 bases from J, with 7 bases between. The CDR3 length is 13 residues. The receptor's source is a woman aged 50 to 65 with acute or convalescent COVID-19. V is TRBV18 and J is TRBJ2-3; D gene uncertain. Sequencing used peripheral blood. The CDR3 nucleotides are TGTGCCAGCTCCCTTCGTAGCACAGATACGCAGTATTTT. This translates into CASSLRSTDTQYF.